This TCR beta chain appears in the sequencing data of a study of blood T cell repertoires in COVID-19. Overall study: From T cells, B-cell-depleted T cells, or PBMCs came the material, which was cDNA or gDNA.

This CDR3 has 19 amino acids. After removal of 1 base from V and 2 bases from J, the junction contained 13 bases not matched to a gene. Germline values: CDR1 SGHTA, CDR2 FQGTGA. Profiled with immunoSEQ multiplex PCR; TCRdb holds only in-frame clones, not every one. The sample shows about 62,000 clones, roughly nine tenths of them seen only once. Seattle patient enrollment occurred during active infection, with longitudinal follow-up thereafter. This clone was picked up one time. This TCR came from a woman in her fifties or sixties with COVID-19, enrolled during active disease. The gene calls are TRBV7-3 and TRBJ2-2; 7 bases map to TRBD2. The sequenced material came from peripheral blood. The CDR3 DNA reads TGTGCCAGCAGCTTAAAAACATCTCTCGCGGGAGTAAACACCGGGGAGCTGTTTTTT. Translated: CASSLKTSLAGVNTGELFF.